What follows are 16 T cell receptor beta chains derived from one specimen sequenced in a study of shared clonotypes between healthy human individuals. CD45RO negativity and positive selection for CCR7 defined naive CD8 cells, a population that excluded terminally differentiated effector memory CD45RA+ cells. The repertoire was sequenced with immunoSEQ multiplex PCR; TCRdb's copy has only in-frame clones and lacks some. The table shows some 1,900,000 clones, with approximately 94% occurring only once. Sequencing was done on a sample of naive CD8+ T cells sorted from blood. These receptors were taken from a man between 18 and 29 years old in good health.

This clone occurred once. The V and J genes are TRBV10-3 and TRBJ2-7; 9 bases line up with TRBD1. The CDR3 is 14 residues long. CDR1 is ENHRY, CDR2 SYGVKD, per germline. V shed 6 bases, J shed 7 bases, and the junction held 10 bases outside the gene matches. The CDR3 DNA follows: TGTGCCATCAGGTACAGGGGGCCGGAGGGTGAGCAGTACTTC. Translation gives CAIRYRGPEGEQYF.

For this clone: The same CDR3 can be traced to other DNA sequences in this sample. The chain couples TRBV9 to TRBJ2-7; D perhaps matches TRBD2 (5 bases). CDR1 is SGDLS and CDR2 is YYNGEE in the germline V gene. The CDR3 covers 14 residues. The V and J ends lost 0 bases and 2 bases respectively, with 9 bases between them. Here the CDR3 reads CASSVGGAAYEQYF. In DNA, the CDR3 is TGTGCCAGCAGCGTAGGGGGAGCGGCCTACGAGCAGTACTTC.

As regards this clone: This specimen includes other DNA sequences encoding the same CDR3. The gene calls are TRBV10-2 and TRBJ2-7; TRBD1 matches at 8 bases. The CDR3 sequence is 14 residues long. The germline V gene has CDR1 WSHSY and CDR2 SAAADI. V dropped 4 bases and J dropped 0; count of bases not matched to a gene: 2. CDR3 residues: CASSGTGSSYEQYF. For the CDR3, the DNA is TGCGCCAGCAGTGGGACAGGGAGCTCCTACGAGCAGTACTTC.

This clone has only one observation. The rearrangement uses TRBV7-3 and TRBJ2-2; TRBD2 aligns across 12 bases. V trimming: 4 bases; J trimming: 6 bases; junction bases outside the gene matches: 3. Germline assignment: CDR1 SGHTA and CDR2 FQGTGA. The CDR3 spans 15 residues. CDR3 protein: CASSSLAGGAGELFF. CDR3 in DNA: TGTGCCAGCAGCTCACTAGCGGGGGGCGCCGGGGAGCTGTTTTTT.

This chain uses TRBV11-1 with TRBJ1-2; no definite D call. V lost 1 base and J lost 4, with 7 bases in between. Germline CDR1 is SGHAT and CDR2 is FQDESV (reference sequence). The CDR3 runs 13 residues. This CDR3 is CASSLDSFYGYTF. The CDR3 coding sequence is TGTGCCAGCAGCTTAGACAGCTTCTATGGCTACACCTTC.

V and J are TRBV6-1 and TRBJ2-1, with D unresolved. The ends were cut back, 7 bases at V and 5 bases at J, with 3 bases in the middle. This CDR3 is 10 amino acids long. Germline V CDR1 and CDR2: MNHNS, SASEGT. CDR3 sequence reads: CASTDNEQFF. CDR3 DNA sequence: TGTGCCAGCACCGACAATGAGCAGTTCTTC.

V and J are TRBV27 and TRBJ1-5, with no clear D. From germline, CDR1 is MNHEY and CDR2 SMNVEV (reference sequence). There are 14 residues in the CDR3. V lost 5 bases and J lost 3, with 11 bases in between. The CDR3 protein is CASSPDGYNQPQHF. In DNA form, the CDR3 reads TGTGCCAGCAGTCCCGACGGTTACAATCAGCCCCAGCATTTT.

The chain carries TRBV9 and TRBJ2-7; 9 positions agree with TRBD2. The CDR3 has 16 residues. Germline lookup yields CDR1 SGDLS and CDR2 YYNGEE. The V and J ends lost 3 bases and 0 bases, in that order; junction bases with no gene match: 7. The CDR3 protein is CASSEGLAGNSYEQYF. CDR3 DNA: TGTGCCAGCAGCGAGGGGCTAGCGGGAAACTCCTACGAGCAGTACTTC.

J is TRBJ2-7 and V is TRBV25-1; the match to TRBD1 covers 9 bases. Germline V CDR1 and CDR2: MGHDK, SYGVNS. The CDR3 is 14 amino acids. Unmatched junction bases numbered 4, after V lost 1 base and J lost 6 bases. The chain's CDR3 is CASSELGQGFEQYF. In DNA form, the CDR3 reads TGTGCCAGCAGTGAATTGGGACAGGGATTCGAGCAGTACTTC.

The V gene is TRBV19, the J gene TRBJ2-5; D is possibly TRBD2 (5 bases). V lost 8 bases to trimming and J lost 5 bases, with 21 bases between them. Germline V gene sequence: CDR1 LNHDA, CDR2 SQIVND (reference sequence). The length of the CDR3 is 15 residues. The CDR3 is CASSDFLDGGETQYF. The DNA for the CDR3 is TGTGCCAGTTCTGACTTTCTAGATGGAGGTGAGACCCAGTACTTC.

The chain recombines TRBV7-9 with TRBJ2-7; D unclear. This CDR3 comprises 16 residues. V lost 5 bases and J 2 bases, leaving 19 bases between the germline ends. Germline assignment: CDR1 SEHNR and CDR2 FQNEAQ (reference sequence). CDR3: CASSGDLSSVAYEQYF. CDR3 DNA: TGTGCCAGCAGCGGAGACCTTTCCTCGGTGGCCTACGAGCAGTACTTC.

This clone was seen once. This chain links TRBV7-9 with TRBJ2-3; TRBD2 is a possible D gene (6 bases). This CDR3 spans 17 amino acids. V was trimmed by 4 bases and J by 3 bases, leaving 20 bases between them. Germline values: CDR1 SEHNR, CDR2 FQNEAQ (reference sequence). CDR3 DNA: TGTGCCAGCAGCTCCCATACCGGGGGATGGGATACAGATACGCAGTATTTT. The encoded protein is CASSSHTGGWDTDTQYF.

This clone came up once. The rearrangement links TRBV2 to TRBJ2-7, with TRBD2 identical over 8 bases. Germline V gene data show CDR1 as SNHLY and CDR2 as FYNNEI. The CDR3 has 13 amino acids. V lost 8 bases to trimming and J lost 6 bases; unmatched junction nucleotides: 9. CDR3 region: CASWGAGEGEQYF. The CDR3 DNA reads TGTGCCAGCTGGGGAGCGGGAGAGGGCGAGCAGTACTTC.

The V call is TRBV7-8, the J call TRBJ2-7; D remains ambiguous. Germline loops: CDR1 SGHVS, CDR2 FQNEAQ. Trimming removed 4 bases at V and 2 bases at J, with 9 bases between. The CDR3 length is 13 residues. Written as DNA, the CDR3 is TGTGCCAGCAGCTCCGATGCTACCTACGAGCAGTACTTC. It translates to CASSSDATYEQYF.

This chain uses TRBV27 with TRBJ2-3; 12 positions match TRBD2. The CDR3 loop spans 17 amino acids. After removal of 4 bases from V and 2 bases from J, the junction contained 7 bases not matched to a gene. The V gene's germline CDR1 is MNHEY and CDR2 SMNVEV (reference sequence). CDR3: CASSSVGLAGSTDTQYF. The CDR3 DNA is TGTGCCAGCAGTTCCGTCGGACTAGCGGGATCCACAGATACGCAGTATTTT.

The rearrangement uses TRBV7-9 and TRBJ2-1; D remains ambiguous. Between the trimmed V and J ends, which lost 4 bases and 8 bases, there was a span of 6 bases. The germline gives CDR1 SEHNR, CDR2 FQNEAQ (reference sequence). The CDR3 contains 11 residues. The CDR3 here is CASSSSDEQFF. The CDR3 DNA follows: TGTGCCAGCAGCTCTTCGGATGAGCAGTTCTTC.